The source of this T cell receptor beta chain is a study of CD8+ T cells in alopecia areata. As the sequencing template, cDNA was produced by extracting RNA and reverse transcribing it. Sequenced by immunoSEQ multiplex PCR; TCRdb stores in-frame clones only, minus some. This sample has some 180,000 clones, with roughly 53% found just once. The treatment was: oral pan-JAK inhibitor, 5-10 mg twice daily. Using a FACSAria, the CD4+ and CD8+ T cells were sorted from the PBMCs. This clone was recorded once. Germline CDR1 SNHLY, CDR2 FYNNEI. The V and J ends lost 6 bases and 4 bases, in that order; junction bases with no gene match: 5. This CDR3 spans 14 amino acids.

This sequence originates from a human donor with alopecia areata. The chain links TRBV2 to TRBJ2-3, with 9 positions matching TRBD2. Source: CD8+ T cells sorted from blood, taken at week 24, from a patient treated with tofacitinib. Written as DNA, the CDR3 is TGTGCCAGCAGGAGTAGCGGGGGAGCAGATACGCAGTATTTT. Amino acid sequence: CASRSSGGADTQYF.